The text below deals with one T cell receptor (beta chain). This record belongs to a study of T cell changes during pregnancy in multiple sclerosis. With 8 bases removed from V and 0 bases from J, the gap between germline ends came to 13 bases. The V gene's germline CDR1 is SNHLY and CDR2 FYNNEI. This CDR3 contains 15 residues. The assay was immunoSEQ multiplex PCR, and TCRdb's table has in-frame clones only and misses some. The table records tens of thousands of clones, under 95% of them present only once. The material sequenced was CD4+ T cells from peripheral blood mononuclear cells, taken in the third trimester of pregnancy. This chain joins TRBV2 and TRBJ1-4, with no clear D. This TCR was sampled from a female donor with multiple sclerosis, enrolled in a pregnancy study. The CDR3 nucleotides read TGTGCCAGCTGTCCCTACAGAGCAACTAATGAAAAACTGTTTTTT. Its translation is CASCPYRATNEKLFF.